This TCR beta chain was sequenced during a study of T cell responses to AZD1222 COVID-19 vaccine. Findings and caveats of the study: Baseline seropositivity characterized only a handful of AZD1222 recipients. Spike-specific TCR breadth and depth grew following two AZD1222 doses.

Points on this clone: As yet, its antigen is unknown.

Some clones are missing from TCRdb's copy, which holds only in-frame ones; the method was immunoSEQ multiplex PCR. Of roughly 56,000 clones listed, 70% to 90% were seen once; the top ten hold over 13%. The CDR3 has 14 residues. Trimming removed 1 base from V and 3 bases from J, with 6 bases in between. The germline gives CDR1 MNHEY, CDR2 SMNVEV (reference sequence). The chain combines TRBV27 with TRBJ1-4; D gene ambiguous. The sequence came from an adult in good health. The starting material was peripheral blood, obtained on day 0 of AZD1222 vaccination. The CDR3 DNA is TGTGCCAGCAGTTTATGGGGTCCTAATGAAAAACTGTTTTTT. Amino acid sequence: CASSLWGPNEKLFF.